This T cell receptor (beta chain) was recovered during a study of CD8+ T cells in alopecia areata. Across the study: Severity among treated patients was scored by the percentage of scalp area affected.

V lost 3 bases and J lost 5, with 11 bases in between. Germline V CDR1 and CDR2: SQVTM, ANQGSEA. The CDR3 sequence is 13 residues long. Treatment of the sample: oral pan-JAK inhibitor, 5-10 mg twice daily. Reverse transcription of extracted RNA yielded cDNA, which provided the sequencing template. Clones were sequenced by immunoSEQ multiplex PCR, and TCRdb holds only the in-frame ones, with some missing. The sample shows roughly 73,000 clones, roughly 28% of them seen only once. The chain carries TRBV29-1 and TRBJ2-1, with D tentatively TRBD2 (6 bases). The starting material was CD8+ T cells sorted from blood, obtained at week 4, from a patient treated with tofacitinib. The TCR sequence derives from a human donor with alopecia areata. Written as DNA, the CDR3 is TGCAGCGTTGATAGCGGAGAAAACAATGAGCAGTTCTTC. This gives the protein CSVDSGENNEQFF.